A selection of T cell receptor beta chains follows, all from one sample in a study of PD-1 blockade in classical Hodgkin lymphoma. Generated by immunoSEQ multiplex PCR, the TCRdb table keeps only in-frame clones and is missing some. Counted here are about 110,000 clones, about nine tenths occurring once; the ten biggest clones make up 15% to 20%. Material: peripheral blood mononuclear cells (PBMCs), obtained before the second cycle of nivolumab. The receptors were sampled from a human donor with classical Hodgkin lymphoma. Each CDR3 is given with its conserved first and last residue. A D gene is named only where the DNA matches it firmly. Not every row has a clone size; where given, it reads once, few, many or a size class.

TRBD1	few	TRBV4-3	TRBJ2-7	CASSQDSGGDRGHEQYF	TGCGCCAGCAGCCAAGATTCCGGTGGCGACAGGGGGCACGAGCAGTACTTC
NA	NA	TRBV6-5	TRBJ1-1	CASSYRGPTEAFF	TGTGCCAGCAGTTACCGGGGCCCCACTGAAGCTTTCTTT
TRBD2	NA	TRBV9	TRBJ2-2	CASSVAGLAGAPHTGELFF	TGTGCCAGCAGCGTAGCTGGGCTAGCGGGAGCTCCACACACCGGGGAGCTGTTTTTT
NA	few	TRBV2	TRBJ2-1	CASVTLEQFF	TGTGCCAGCGTCACCTTGGAGCAGTTCTTC
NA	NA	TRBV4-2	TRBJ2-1	CASSQELASYNEQFF	TGTGCCAGCAGTCAAGAACTAGCCTCCTACAATGAGCAGTTCTTC
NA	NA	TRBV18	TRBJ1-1	CASSPGGGRTEAFF	TGTGCCAGCTCACCCGGAGGGGGGCGCACTGAAGCTTTCTTT
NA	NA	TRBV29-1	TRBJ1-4	CSVIGGETNEKLFF	TGCAGCGTTATTGGAGGAGAAACTAATGAAAAACTGTTTTTT
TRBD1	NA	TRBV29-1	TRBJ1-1	CSAGDRGGAFF	TGCAGCGCAGGGGACAGGGGGGGAGCTTTCTTT
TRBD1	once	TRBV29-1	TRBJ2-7	CSAQGNEQYF	TGCAGCGCACAGGGGAACGAGCAGTACTTC
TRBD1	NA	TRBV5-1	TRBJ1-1	CASSPVTGTGATEAFF	TGCGCCAGCAGCCCGGTCACCGGGACAGGGGCTACTGAAGCTTTCTTT
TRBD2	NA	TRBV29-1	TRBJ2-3	CSVEGTSIGTDTQYF	TGCAGCGTTGAAGGGACTAGCATCGGCACAGATACGCAGTATTTT
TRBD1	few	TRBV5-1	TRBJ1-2	CASSLTGQDLWGYTF	TGCGCCAGCAGCTTGACCGGACAGGACCTATGGGGCTACACCTTC
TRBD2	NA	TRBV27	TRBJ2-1	CASRGLASGRAGEQFF	TGTGCCAGCAGAGGTCTGGCTAGCGGGAGGGCAGGTGAGCAGTTCTTC